These 9 T cell receptor beta chains came from one sample sequenced in a study of blood T cell repertoires in COVID-19. Generated by immunoSEQ multiplex PCR, the TCRdb table keeps only in-frame clones and is missing some. The profile covers under 170,000 clones, with around four fifths appearing a single time and more than 2% taken by the ten largest. Specimen: peripheral blood. The receptors derive from a man between 65 and 79 years old with acute or convalescent COVID-19.

V gene TRBV6-5 combines with J gene TRBJ2-7; 9 nucleotides line up with TRBD2. Losses at the gene ends were 7 bases for V and 0 bases for J; bases not matched to a gene: 7. Per germline, CDR1 MNHEY and CDR2 SVGAGI. This CDR3 comprises 15 residues. CDR3: CASTRREGHSYEQYF. The CDR3 region has the DNA TGTGCCAGCACGAGGCGGGAGGGCCACTCCTACGAGCAGTACTTC.

This clone was recorded a few times. The chain has TRBV7-9 and TRBJ1-2; D gene unclear. Looked up from germline, CDR1 is SEHNR and CDR2 is FQNEAQ (reference sequence). The germline V and J ends were trimmed by 3 bases and 8 bases, with 10 bases remaining between them. The CDR3 has 12 residues. CDR3 sequence (DNA): TGTGCCAGCAGCTTGTGGGGAGGCGGCTACACCTTC. It specifies CASSLWGGGYTF. The variable domain in full, with the rest retrieved from reference TRBV7-9 and TRBJ1-2, is DTGVSQNPRHKITKRGQNVTFRCDPISEHNRLYWYRQTLGQGPEFLTYFQNEAQLEKSRLLSDRFSAERPKGSFSTLEIQRTEQGDSAMYLCASSLWGGGYTFGSGTRLTVV.

The V call is TRBV24-1, the J call TRBJ1-5; 12 nucleotides match TRBD1. V shed 5 bases and J 7 bases; nucleotides not matched to a gene: 8. From germline, CDR1 is KGHDR and CDR2 SFDVKD. This CDR3 spans 16 amino acids. CDR3 DNA: TGTGCCACCAGTGTGCGGGACAGGGGGCTAGGGCAGCCCCAGCATTTT. Encoded protein: CATSVRDRGLGQPQHF.

This clone was counted many times. The chain recombines TRBV19 with TRBJ2-5; 10 positions agree with TRBD1. The CDR3 is 16 amino acids. CDR1 is LNHDA and CDR2 is SQIVND in the germline V gene (reference sequence). Germline trimming cut 3 bases from V and 1 base from J; bases unmatched to any gene: 5. CDR3 nucleotides: TGTGCCAGTAGTATTTTCGGACAGGGGGGCCAAGAGACCCAGTACTTC. Protein product: CASSIFGQGGQETQYF.

The V gene is TRBV28, the J gene TRBJ2-5; a possible D gene is TRBD1 (6 bases). V shed 5 bases and J shed 1 base, with 11 bases lying between them. Germline lookup yields CDR1 MDHEN and CDR2 SYDVKM. The CDR3 runs 14 residues. The chain's CDR3 is CASSPGQIQETQYF. CDR3 in DNA: TGTGCCAGCAGTCCAGGACAGATCCAAGAGACCCAGTACTTC.

This clone was observed a handful of times. The chain combines TRBV28 with TRBJ2-2; tentatively, D is TRBD1 (6 bases). Germline V gives CDR1 MDHEN, CDR2 SYDVKM. The CDR3 loop spans 14 amino acids. V was pared by 6 bases and J by 4 bases, with 12 bases between. CDR3 bases: TGTGCCAGCAGCCAGGGGACGGGCACCGGGGAGCTGTTTTTT. Its translation is CASSQGTGTGELFF.

V usage is TRBV28 and J usage is TRBJ2-2, with D perhaps matching TRBD2 (7 bases). The CDR3 contains 16 residues. CDR1 and CDR2 (germline): MDHEN, SYDVKM. The V and J ends lost 7 bases and 1 base respectively, with 16 bases between them. The CDR3 DNA follows: TGTGCCAGCACGGGGGGCGGGGTCGTGAACACCGGGGAGCTGTTTTTT. It codes for CASTGGGVVNTGELFF.

This clone occurred a few times. The chain employs TRBV27 and TRBJ2-7, with D perhaps TRBD2 (7 bases). Per the germline V gene, CDR1 is MNHEY and CDR2 is SMNVEV (reference sequence). The CDR3 totals 15 residues. Trimming left V 6 bases short and J 0 bases short, with 15 bases between. The CDR3 nucleotides read TGTGCCAGCAGACCCCTCGGGGGGCCCTCCTACGAGCAGTACTTC. Protein product: CASRPLGGPSYEQYF.

V usage is TRBV11-2 and J usage is TRBJ2-2, with 10 nucleotides matching TRBD2. This CDR3 is 16 amino acids long. Germline V lookup: CDR1 SGHAT, CDR2 FQNNGV. The J segment lost 4 bases and the V segment lost 4 bases, leaving 6 bases of the junction unmatched. The CDR3 reads CASSSSSGGSTGELFF. The CDR3 DNA reads TGTGCCAGCAGCTCCTCTAGCGGGGGATCCACCGGGGAGCTGTTTTTT.